This T cell receptor beta chain emerged from a study of T cell repertoires in cytomegalovirus infection. In its sample, this clonotype was seen a few times. Its antigen is unidentified. TCRdb recomputed calls from the reads with MiXCR, one row per CDR3 protein. The sample includes around 320,000 distinct CDR3 sequences, over 7.5% of them seen just once. Germline assignment: CDR1 MDHEN and CDR2 SYDVKM. The CDR3 is made up of 14 amino acids. V shed 6 bases and J 2 bases; nucleotides not matched to a gene: 3. Findings and caveats of the study: HLA-C-restricted CMV-specific TCR beta clonotypes prevailed in the ex vivo response.

The sequenced material came from PBMCs. The chain has TRBV28 and TRBJ1-3; 8 nucleotides match TRBD1. This clonotype was obtained from a human donor in good health (CMV status not recorded). Some clones in this sample may be carry-over from other donors' samples. CDR3 sequence (DNA): TGTGCCAGCAGGATGACAGGGGCTGGAAACACCATATATTTT. It encodes CASRMTGAGNTIYF.